A single sample is the source of the 30 T cell receptor beta chains below, sequenced in a study of molecular identifiers for immune sequencing clone quantification. TCRdb re-called the PCR reads with MiXCR, one entry per CDR3 protein. This table holds 490,000 or so distinct CDR3 sequences, approximately 25% found once. The sample comprised naive CD8+ T cells from blood, with Jurkat cell RNA spiked in. Subset: FACS-sorted CD8+CD4-CCR7+CD45RA+ naive T cells. Source of these receptors: a human donor in good health. Some libraries in this study had Jurkat cell RNA spiked in.

This clonotype was recorded many times. The chain has TRBV30 and TRBJ2-3; perhaps TRBD1 as D (7 bases). The CDR3 totals 14 residues. CDR1 is GTSNPN and CDR2 is SVGIG in the germline V gene (reference sequence). Trimming removed 4 bases at V and 0 bases at J, with 11 bases between. The CDR3: CAWTAGQSTDTQYF. CDR3 nucleotide sequence: TGTGCCTGGACTGCGGGACAGAGCACAGATACGCAGTATTTT.

This clonotype was counted between two and nine times. CDR3 loop: CASGGGVTDTQYF. DNA of the CDR3: TGCGCCAGCGGGGGAGGGGTAACAGATACGCAGTATTTT. The genes are TRBV4-3 and TRBJ2-3; 7 bases are a match to TRBD2. V trimming: 8 bases; J trimming: 3 bases; junction bases outside the gene matches: 5. CDR3 length equals 13 residues. Germline V lookup: CDR1 LGHNA, CDR2 YSLEER.

The rearrangement links TRBV11-2 to TRBJ2-1, with D tentatively TRBD2 (6 bases). This CDR3 comprises 15 residues. The V gene's germline CDR1 is SGHAT and CDR2 FQNNGV. V shed 5 bases and J shed 2 bases, with 13 bases lying between them. The CDR3 sequence: CASSQRRTTYNEQFF. The DNA of the CDR3 is TGTGCCAGCAGCCAACGGCGGACTACCTACAATGAGCAGTTCTTC.

As for this clonotype: Its ends do not fully match the called genes, so a read error is possible. The rearrangement links TRBV2 to TRBJ2-3; no clear D gene. CDR3 size: 11 residues. The germline CDR1 and CDR2 sequences are SNHLY and FYNNEI. The CDR3 reads CARSGTDTQYF. In DNA form, the CDR3 reads TGTGCCCGCAGTGGTACAGATACGCAGTATTTT.

This clonotype was seen many times. The chain carries TRBV27 and TRBJ2-4, with D maybe TRBD2 (6 bases). Trimming took off 5 bases at V and 0 bases at J, with 20 bases between the two ends. Germline values: CDR1 MNHEY, CDR2 SMNVEV (reference sequence). The CDR3 consists of 18 residues. CDR3 sequence (DNA): TGTGCCAGCAGTCCCCCCTGGGAGGACCCTTTAGCCAAAAACATTCAGTACTTC. This encodes CASSPPWEDPLAKNIQYF.

This clonotype was found a few times. V is TRBV27 and J is TRBJ2-7, with 7 bases fitting TRBD1. The V gene end was trimmed by 3 bases and the J gene end by 0 bases; junction bases not matched to a gene: 5. Germline V gives CDR1 MNHEY, CDR2 SMNVEV (reference sequence). This CDR3 is built from 15 residues. CDR3 DNA sequence: TGTGCCAGCAGTTTCCGAGGGGGCAGCTCCTACGAGCAGTACTTC. Translating gives CASSFRGGSSYEQYF.

The chain has TRBV5-4 and TRBJ1-1; 9 bases are shared with TRBD1. V dropped 1 base and J dropped 0; count of bases not matched to a gene: 4. The CDR3 length is 16 residues. CDR1 is SGHNT, CDR2 YYREEE, per germline (reference sequence). The CDR3 sequence is CASSLTGQGLNTEAFF. The DNA for the CDR3 is TGTGCCAGCAGCTTGACTGGACAGGGGTTGAACACTGAAGCTTTCTTT.

This clonotype has a handful of counts. The V and J genes are TRBV5-1 and TRBJ2-5; possible D gene TRBD2, 6 bases. V shed 4 bases and J shed 7 bases, with 17 bases lying between them. The germline V gene encodes CDR1 SGHRS and CDR2 YFSETQ. CDR3 size: 14 residues. This CDR3 reads CASSPGTGWTTQYF. CDR3 in DNA: TGCGCCAGCAGCCCCGGGACTGGCTGGACGACCCAGTACTTC.

A note on this clonotype: This may be a read error: a much more frequent sequence differs by one nucleotide. This chain links TRBV6-1 with TRBJ2-7, with D possibly called TRBD1 or TRBD2 (5 bases each). Germline loops: CDR1 MNHNS, CDR2 SASEGT. This CDR3 region has 16 residues. The CDR3 nucleotides are TGTGCCAGCAGTGAACCCACTAGTTGGGGACCCTACGGGCAGTACTTC. Protein: CASSEPTSWGPYGQYF.

This clonotype was counted between two and nine times. This chain joins TRBV5-4 and TRBJ1-4; D uncertain. Germline V lookup: CDR1 SGHNT, CDR2 YYREEE (reference sequence). The germline V and J ends were trimmed by 4 bases and 5 bases, with 9 bases remaining between them. The length of the CDR3 is 13 residues. The CDR3 DNA reads TGTGCCAGCAGCCTTTGGGCAAATGAAAAACTGTTTTTT. Translation gives CASSLWANEKLFF.

This clonotype was seen a handful of times. Here the CDR3 DNA reads TGTGCCAGCAGCTCCGGGACTAGCCCCACCGGGGAGCTGTTTTTT. It yields the protein CASSSGTSPTGELFF. The V call is TRBV7-3, the J call TRBJ2-2, with 9 bases fitting TRBD2. The germline gives CDR1 SGHTA, CDR2 FQGTGA. After removal of 4 bases from V and 4 bases from J, the junction contained 4 bases not matched to a gene. The CDR3 consists of 15 residues.

Concerning this clonotype: One end of the junction does not line up with germline, which may come from a read error. V and J are TRBV19 and TRBJ1-1; D unclear. The germline CDR1 and CDR2 sequences are LNHDA and SQIVND (reference sequence). The CDR3 is made up of 13 amino acids. CDR3 amino acids: CASRSIGMTEASF. CDR3 nucleotide sequence: TGTGCCAGTAGGTCTATTGGGATGACTGAAGCTTCCTTT.

The gene calls are TRBV5-4 and TRBJ2-7; perhaps TRBD2 as D (5 bases). The CDR3 runs 12 residues. Germline loops: CDR1 SGHNT, CDR2 YYREEE (reference sequence). V was clipped by 4 bases and J by 7 bases, with 12 bases between them. The CDR3 region has the DNA TGTGCCAGCAGCGGAGGCTCCCGGGAGCAGTACTTC. Residues: CASSGGSREQYF.

Turning to this clonotype: At one end, the junction sequence differs from germline, possibly due to a read error. CDR3 bases: TGTGCCAGCAGCTTGGGACTAGCGGGAGCCTACGAGCAGTGCTTC. Encoded protein: CASSLGLAGAYEQCF. This chain connects TRBV7-2 to TRBJ2-7; TRBD2 agrees at 14 bases. This CDR3 spans 15 amino acids. Germline values: CDR1 SGHTA, CDR2 FQGNSA.

This clonotype was seen repeatedly, ten times or more. The chain has TRBV12-3 or TRBV12-4 and TRBJ1-5, with a tentative D call TRBD1 (5 bases). The CDR3 totals 13 residues. Trimming shortened V by 6 bases and J by 6 bases, and 12 bases separated the two germline ends. The CDR3 reads CASSRGGSQPQHF. The CDR3, as DNA: TGTGCCAGCAGCCGGGGGGGGAGTCAGCCCCAGCATTTT.

This clonotype has only a few counts. The J gene is TRBJ1-2, the V gene TRBV5-6; tentatively, D is TRBD1 (5 bases). This CDR3 has 15 residues. CDR1 SGHDT and CDR2 YYEEEE come from the germline V gene. Trimming shortened V by 6 bases and J by 2 bases, and 17 bases separated the two germline ends. CDR3 nucleotide sequence: TGTGCCAGCAATATGTCCGGGACGGTGAACTATGGCTACACCTTC. It encodes CASNMSGTVNYGYTF.

This clonotype was recorded at least ten times. The rearrangement uses TRBV24-1 and TRBJ2-1; D assignment may be TRBD1 or TRBD2 (5 bases each). Trimming left V 4 bases short and J 8 bases short, with 11 bases between. CDR3 length equals 13 residues. CDR1 KGHDR and CDR2 SFDVKD come from the germline V gene. CDR3 sequence (DNA): TGTGCCACCAGTGAGGCGTTGGGGGATGAGCAGTTCTTC. Translating it yields CATSEALGDEQFF.

J is TRBJ2-3 and V is TRBV6-2 or TRBV6-3; D is undetermined. CDR1 MNHEY and CDR2 SVGEGT come from the germline V gene. Trimming pared 2 bases from V and 0 bases from J, leaving 6 bases between. CDR3 length: 14 amino acids. CDR3 region: CASSYPSSTDTQYF. CDR3 DNA: TGTGCCAGCAGTTACCCTTCTAGCACAGATACGCAGTATTTT.

Of note for this clonotype: The junction does not match germline at one end; this may be a read error. CDR3 nucleotides: TGCACCAGCAGTGTGATCACCCCAAATACGCAGTATTTT. It is translated as CTSSVITPNTQYF. The chain combines TRBV10-2 with TRBJ2-3, with D unclear. There are 13 residues in the CDR3. CDR1 and CDR2 (germline): WSHSY, SAAADI.

This clonotype was counted ten times or more. The gene calls are TRBV16 and TRBJ1-2; D not resolved. Germline-derived CDR1 and CDR2 are KGHSY and FQNENV. Trimming removed 3 bases at V and 2 bases at J, with 7 bases between. The CDR3 is 13 residues long. The CDR3 nucleotides read TGTGCCAGCAGCCACTCCAACAACTATGGCTACACCTTC. Protein sequence: CASSHSNNYGYTF.

CDR3 sequence (DNA): TGTGCCAGCAGCGGGGGTTATGGTAACGAGCAGTACTTC. Its translation is CASSGGYGNEQYF. This chain connects TRBV13 to TRBJ2-7; perhaps D is TRBD1 or TRBD2 (5 bases each). Germline values: CDR1 PRHDT, CDR2 FYEKMQ (reference sequence). Trimming took off 5 bases at V and 5 bases at J, with 13 bases between the two ends. The CDR3 is 13 amino acids. The full variable domain, rest sourced from reference TRBV13 and TRBJ2-7, is AAGVIQSPRHLIKEKRETATLKCYPIPRHDTVYWYQQGPGQDPQFLISFYEKMQSDKGSIPDRFSAQQFSDYHSELNMSSLELGDSALYFCASSGGYGNEQYFGPGTRLTVT.

The genes are TRBV2 and TRBJ1-3, with 7 bases matching TRBD1. Germline CDR1 reads SNHLY; CDR2 reads FYNNEI. V shed 6 bases and J 0 bases; nucleotides not matched to a gene: 17. The CDR3 length is 19 residues. The CDR3 spells CASSRFTGTETSSGNTIYF. CDR3 nucleotide sequence: TGTGCCAGCAGCCGCTTTACCGGGACAGAAACCTCCTCTGGAAACACCATATATTTT.

There are a few counts of this clonotype. One end of the junction fails to match germline, which may point to a read error. The genes are TRBV3-1 and TRBJ1-1; no definite D call. This CDR3 has 13 amino acids. Germline V gene sequence: CDR1 LGHDT, CDR2 YNNKEL (reference sequence). DNA of the CDR3: TGTGCCAGCAACCAAGACTCGGGGACTGAAGCTTTCTTT. This codes for CASNQDSGTEAFF.

This clonotype was detected a few times. The chain recombines TRBV9 with TRBJ2-5; perhaps D is TRBD1 or TRBD2 (5 bases each). The CDR3 has 14 residues. Germline V lookup: CDR1 SGDLS, CDR2 YYNGEE. Between the trimmed V and J ends, which lost 3 bases and 0 bases, there was a span of 9 bases. CDR3 amino acids: CASSAPGHQETQYF. The CDR3 DNA sequence: TGTGCCAGCAGCGCCCCGGGACACCAAGAGACCCAGTACTTC.

V is TRBV27 and J is TRBJ2-7; 10 nucleotides line up with TRBD2. Trimming at V came to 5 bases and at J to 2 bases, leaving 6 bases not matched to a gene. This CDR3 contains 15 residues. The germline CDR1 and CDR2 sequences are MNHEY and SMNVEV (reference sequence). CDR3 DNA: TGTGCCAGCAGTATACGGACTAGCGGACCCTACGAGCAGTACTTC. The encoded protein is CASSIRTSGPYEQYF.

This clonotype was picked up a small number of times. The rearrangement uses TRBV27 and TRBJ2-1; 15 nucleotides match TRBD2. Germline trimming cut 10 bases from V and 9 bases from J; bases unmatched to any gene: 4. Germline loops: CDR1 MNHEY, CDR2 SMNVEV (reference sequence). CDR3 length equals 13 residues. CDR3 nucleotide sequence: TGTGCCACCGGACTAGCGGGAGGGGCTGAGCAGTTCTTC. This codes for CATGLAGGAEQFF.

This clonotype came up a few times. The chain links TRBV7-9 to TRBJ2-7; D is uncertain. The CDR3 loop spans 13 amino acids. V was clipped by 1 base and J by 5 bases, with 9 bases between them. CDR1 is SEHNR, CDR2 FQNEAQ, per germline (reference sequence). This CDR3 reads CASSLVADHEQYF. As DNA, the CDR3 is TGTGCCAGCAGCTTAGTGGCAGACCACGAGCAGTACTTC.

This clonotype was seen a handful of times. V and J are TRBV20-1 and TRBJ2-1; 14 bases are a match to TRBD2. The J segment lost 0 bases and the V segment lost 3 bases, leaving 4 bases of the junction unmatched. This CDR3 comprises 17 residues. CDR1 is DFQATT, CDR2 SNEGSKA, per germline (reference sequence). The CDR3 protein is CSARGTSGGSSYNEQFF. The CDR3 nucleotides read TGCAGTGCTAGGGGGACTAGCGGGGGTAGCTCCTACAATGAGCAGTTCTTC.

This clonotype was seen at least ten times. The genes are TRBV4-2 and TRBJ2-1; 7 positions match TRBD1. Per germline, CDR1 LGHNA and CDR2 YNFKEQ. The V and J ends lost 0 bases and 10 bases, in that order; junction bases with no gene match: 12. The CDR3 loop spans 16 amino acids. CDR3 region: CASSQDIATGVKEQFF. The CDR3 DNA is TGTGCCAGCAGCCAAGATATAGCCACAGGGGTAAAGGAGCAGTTCTTC.

The V call is TRBV29-1, the J call TRBJ2-7, with 8 bases identical to TRBD1. CDR1 is SQVTM and CDR2 is ANQGSEA in the germline V gene. J was trimmed by 5 bases and V by 5 bases; bases with no gene match: 5. The CDR3 covers 12 residues. This CDR3 is CSVRQGFHEQYF. CDR3 in DNA: TGCAGCGTTAGACAGGGGTTCCACGAGCAGTACTTC.